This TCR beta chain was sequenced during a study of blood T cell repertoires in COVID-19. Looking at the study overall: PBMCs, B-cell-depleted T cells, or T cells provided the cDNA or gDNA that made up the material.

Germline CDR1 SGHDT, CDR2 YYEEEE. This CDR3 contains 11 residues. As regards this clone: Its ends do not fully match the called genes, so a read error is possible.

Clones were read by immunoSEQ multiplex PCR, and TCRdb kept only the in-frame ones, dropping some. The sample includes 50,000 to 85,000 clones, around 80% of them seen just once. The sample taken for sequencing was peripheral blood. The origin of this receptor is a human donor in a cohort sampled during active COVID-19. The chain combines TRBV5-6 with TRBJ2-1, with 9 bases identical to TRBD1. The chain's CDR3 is CASSWGQGRIF. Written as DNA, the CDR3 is TGTGCCAGCAGCTGGGGACAGGGTCGCATCTTC.